This paragraph reports one T cell receptor (beta chain). Antigen unknown. This CDR3 is 13 amino acids long. V lost 6 bases and J 7 bases, leaving 15 bases between the germline ends. The germline V gene has CDR1 MDHEN and CDR2 SYDVKM. This specimen belongs to a study of beta chain features in type 1 diabetes. Broader study findings: Among all four CD4+ subsets, Type 1 diabetes patients had TCRB CDR3s that were moderately but significantly shorter. Any HLA type influence on TCRB rearrangement was left unresolved here.

Expressed TCRB transcripts were sequenced, since all the RNA that had been isolated was reverse transcribed. Average reads for naive, central memory and regulatory T cell samples were 3.5 million to 4.5 million. Profiled with immunoSEQ multiplex PCR; TCRdb holds only in-frame clones, not every one. Here the sample spans 160,000 or so clones, roughly 9% being singletons. The sample consisted of central memory CD4+ T cells from blood. V and J are TRBV28 and TRBJ2-5; D unresolved. The clonotype comes from a woman aged 25 to 39 with type 1 diabetes. The chain's CDR3 is CASSPADSGTQYF. For the CDR3, the DNA is TGTGCCAGCAGCCCTGCAGACTCCGGGACCCAGTACTTC. The full variable domain, with the rest looked up from reference TRBV28 and TRBJ2-5, is DVKVTQSSRYLVKRTGEKVFLECVQDMDHENMFWYRQDPGLGLRLIYFSYDVKMKEKGDIPEGYSVSREKKERFSLILESASTNQTSMYLCASSPADSGTQYFGPGTRLLVL.